The clone carrying this T cell receptor beta chain was seen only once. This entry belongs to a study of monozygotic twins with cystic fibrosis. The table came from immunoSEQ multiplex PCR; TCRdb's copy has only in-frame clones and leaves some out. Of more than 9,500 clones detected, about 82% appear once; the ten largest clones hold more than 0.5%. This CDR3 contains 15 residues. CDR1 LGHNA and CDR2 YNFKEQ come from the germline V gene. V lost 0 bases, J lost 4 bases, and 13 bases lay in between. This receptor was obtained from a man aged 18 to 30 with cystic fibrosis. Material for sequencing was blood. V and J are TRBV4-2 and TRBJ2-7, with D maybe TRBD2 (6 bases). CDR3 residues: CASSQDLGRGYEQYF. CDR3 coding DNA: TGTGCCAGCAGCCAAGATCTTGGGCGGGGTTACGAGCAGTACTTC.